The 4 T cell receptor delta chains below come from one sample, sequenced in a study of γδ T cells in repeated Plasmodium falciparum infection. TCRdb re-called the multiplex PCR reads via CATT. The repertoire holds 70,000 to 95,000 delta-chain clones, with over 1.1% as singletons. Flow sorting of PBMC yielded separate Vgamma9/Vdelta2+ and Vdelta2-negative gammadelta T cell populations for bulk repertoire analysis. Sequencing input: gamma-delta T cells from blood. These receptors came from a pool of human donors (malaria-infected and uninfected, not separated).

A few counts support this clone. The protein recorded in TCRdb matches a much larger clone and deviates from this DNA's translation at residue 4, suggesting a read error; the protein here is obtained by translating the DNA. The chain employs TRDV2 and TRDJ1; D is uncertain. The J gene was not available in TCRdb and was assigned here by matching the DNA to germline segments. Germline assignment: CDR1 GEAIGNYY and CDR2 EKD. This CDR3 is 16 amino acids long. For the CDR3, the DNA is TGTGCCTGTGGCACCGTGGGTGCGAAGTACACCGATAAACTCATCTTT. It codes for CACGTVGAKYTDKLIF.

This clone showed up just a few times. The protein in TCRdb stems from a much larger clone and differs at residue 3 from this DNA's translation, likely a read error; here the protein is translated from the DNA. The chain couples TRDV1 to TRDJ1; 7 bases are shared with TRDD3. The J gene, left out of TCRdb, was set here by checking the DNA against germline. CDR1 and CDR2 (germline): TSWWSYY, QGS. This CDR3 is built from 15 residues. With 10 bases clipped from V and 0 bases from J, the junction kept 11 bases outside the gene matches. The CDR3 protein is CAPVRGYTYTDKLIF. The DNA of the CDR3 is TGTGCTCCTGTGAGGGGATATACGTACACCGATAAACTCATCTTT.

This clone appeared many times. This chain uses TRDV1 with TRDJ1, with 11 bases identical to TRDD3. The J segment lost 4 bases and the V segment lost 1 base, leaving 17 bases of the junction unmatched. Germline loops: CDR1 TSWWSYY, CDR2 QGS. CDR3 length: 20 amino acids. CDR3 nucleotide sequence: TGTGCTCTTGGGGAACCAACCAGTACTGGGGGATATCGGACTGTCGATAAACTCATCTTT. Translating gives CALGEPTSTGGYRTVDKLIF.

This clone was seen at least ten times. This specimen includes other DNA sequences encoding the same CDR3. The CDR3 spells CALGGTSYGKYWGIHGQYTDKLIF. The CDR3 nucleotides are TGTGCTCTTGGGGGGACTTCCTACGGAAAGTACTGGGGGATACACGGCCAGTACACCGATAAACTCATCTTT. This sequence joins TRDV1 and TRDJ1; 12 positions agree with TRDD3. The germline V gene has CDR1 TSWWSYY and CDR2 QGS. CDR3 size: 24 residues. The ends lost 4 bases at V and 0 bases at J; junction bases unmatched: 27.